Listed here are 6 T cell receptor beta chains from one sample, sequenced in a study of blood T cell repertoires in COVID-19. Clones were sequenced by immunoSEQ multiplex PCR, and TCRdb holds only the in-frame ones, with some missing. Of around 400,000 clones listed, around nine tenths are singletons. Material for sequencing was PBMCs or T cells enriched from blood (not recorded which). These receptors were collected from a woman in her late teens or twenties who had been exposed to COVID-19.

The V call is TRBV19, the J call TRBJ1-5, with a weak D call TRBD1 (5 bases). The germline V gene encodes CDR1 LNHDA and CDR2 SQIVND (reference sequence). V was clipped by 5 bases and J by 0 bases, with 11 bases between them. This CDR3 comprises 15 residues. CDR3 region: CASSSWTNSNQPQHF. CDR3 bases: TGTGCCAGTAGTTCCTGGACAAATAGCAATCAGCCCCAGCATTTT.

This clone was observed a single time. This chain joins TRBV11-3 and TRBJ2-1; 13 bases align to TRBD2. V was clipped by 5 bases and J by 2 bases; unmatched bases: 12. CDR3 length: 19 residues. Germline CDR1 SGHNT, CDR2 YENEEA. The CDR3 nucleotides are TGTGCCAGCAGCCTAGGGACTAGCGGGAAAGCTAGCCCCTACAATGAGCAGTTCTTC. As protein: CASSLGTSGKASPYNEQFF.

The V and J genes are TRBV27 and TRBJ1-6; D is ambiguous. The V end was cut by 4 bases, the J end by 4 bases, with 8 bases between. Germline V gene lookup returns CDR1 MNHEY and CDR2 SMNVEV (reference sequence). The CDR3 consists of 14 residues. The CDR3 DNA sequence: TGTGCCAGCAGTTCGCGGCCGTATAATTCACCCCTCCACTTT. As protein: CASSSRPYNSPLHF.

V usage is TRBV27 and J usage is TRBJ2-3; D is uncertain. Germline V gene data show CDR1 as MNHEY and CDR2 as SMNVEV (reference sequence). Trimming took off 6 bases at V and 4 bases at J, with 20 bases between the two ends. This CDR3 has 16 amino acids. CDR3 protein: CASSSLTVLGPDTQYF. In DNA, the CDR3 is TGTGCCAGCAGCTCCCTGACGGTCTTGGGCCCAGATACGCAGTATTTT.

The V call is TRBV27, the J call TRBJ1-1; the match to TRBD1 covers 7 bases. The CDR3 is 14 amino acids. CDR1 and CDR2 from the germline V gene are MNHEY and SMNVEV (reference sequence). V lost 6 bases to trimming and J lost 1 base; unmatched junction nucleotides: 5. In DNA form, the CDR3 reads TGTGCCAGCAGGTACGGGACAGAGAACACTGAAGCTTTCTTT. It yields the protein CASRYGTENTEAFF.

This chain uses TRBV4-1 with TRBJ2-1; tentative D call: TRBD1 (6 bases). Germline V gene data show CDR1 as MGHRA and CDR2 as YSYEKL. The CDR3 has 16 residues. The V end was cut by 0 bases, the J end by 6 bases, with 15 bases between. DNA for the CDR3: TGCGCCAGCAGCCAAGAACGAGAGGAAGGGGGCAATGAGCAGTTCTTC. It encodes CASSQEREEGGNEQFF.